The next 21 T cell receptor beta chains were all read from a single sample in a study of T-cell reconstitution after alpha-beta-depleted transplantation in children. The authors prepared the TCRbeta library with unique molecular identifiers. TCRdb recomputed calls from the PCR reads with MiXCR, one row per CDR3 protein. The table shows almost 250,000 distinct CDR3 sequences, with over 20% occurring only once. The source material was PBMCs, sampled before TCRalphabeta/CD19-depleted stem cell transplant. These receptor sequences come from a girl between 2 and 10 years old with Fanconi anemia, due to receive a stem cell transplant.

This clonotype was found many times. For the CDR3, the DNA is TGCAGCGTTTGGAAGGAAGAGACCCAGTACTTC. It encodes CSVWKEETQYF. The chain has TRBV29-1 and TRBJ2-5; D ambiguous. The V end was cut by 5 bases, the J end by 3 bases, with 7 bases between. Per germline, CDR1 SQVTM and CDR2 ANQGSEA. The CDR3 loop spans 11 amino acids.

The CDR3 spells CASSLAPSSGGEETQYF. Here the CDR3 DNA reads TGCGCCAGCAGCTTGGCACCTTCTAGCGGGGGAGAAGAGACCCAGTACTTC. The rearrangement joins TRBV5-1 to TRBJ2-5; 10 nucleotides agree with TRBD2. Germline CDR1 and CDR2: SGHRS and YFSETQ. The CDR3 has 17 residues. V shed 0 bases and J 3 bases; nucleotides not matched to a gene: 8. Combining the CDR3 with reference TRBV5-1 and TRBJ2-5 gives the whole variable domain KAGVTQTPRYLIKTRGQQVTLSCSPISGHRSVSWYQQTPGQGLQFLFEYFSETQRNKGNFPGRFSGRQFSNSRSEMNVSTLELGDSALYLCASSLAPSSGGEETQYFGPGTRLLVL.

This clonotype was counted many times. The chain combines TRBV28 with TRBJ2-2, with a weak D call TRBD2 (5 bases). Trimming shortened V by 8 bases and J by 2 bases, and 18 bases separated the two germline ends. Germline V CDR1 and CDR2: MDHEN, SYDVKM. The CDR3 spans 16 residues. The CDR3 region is CASRSGGLLNTGELFF. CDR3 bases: TGTGCCAGCCGCTCCGGCGGACTGTTAAACACCGGGGAGCTGTTTTTT. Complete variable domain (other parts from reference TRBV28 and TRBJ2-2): DVKVTQSSRYLVKRTGEKVFLECVQDMDHENMFWYRQDPGLGLRLIYFSYDVKMKEKGDIPEGYSVSREKKERFSLILESASTNQTSMYLCASRSGGLLNTGELFFGEGSRLTVL.

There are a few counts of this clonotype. The CDR3 region has the DNA TGTGCCAGCAGCTACGGACTAGACAATGAGCAGTTCTTC. It encodes CASSYGLDNEQFF. The chain joins TRBV7-3 to TRBJ2-1, with 7 positions matching TRBD2. The CDR3 has 13 residues. V lost 4 bases and J lost 5; bases outside the gene matches: 2. Germline V lookup: CDR1 SGHTA, CDR2 FQGTGA. The entire variable domain, with the rest obtained from reference TRBV7-3 and TRBJ2-1, is as follows: GAGVSQTPSNKVTEKGKYVELRCDPISGHTALYWYRQSLGQGPEFLIYFQGTGAADDSGLPNDRFFAVRPEGSVSTLKIQRTERGDSAVYLCASSYGLDNEQFFGPGTRLTVL.

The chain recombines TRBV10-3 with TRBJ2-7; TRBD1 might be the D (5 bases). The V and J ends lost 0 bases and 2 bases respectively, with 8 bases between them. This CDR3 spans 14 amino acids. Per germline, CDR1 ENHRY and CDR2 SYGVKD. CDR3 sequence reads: CAISESTETYEQYF. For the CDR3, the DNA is TGTGCCATCAGTGAGTCGACAGAGACCTACGAGCAGTACTTC.

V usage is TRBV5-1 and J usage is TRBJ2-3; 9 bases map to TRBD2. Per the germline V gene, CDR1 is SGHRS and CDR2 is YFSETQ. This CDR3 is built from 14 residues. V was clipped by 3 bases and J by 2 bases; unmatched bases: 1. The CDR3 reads CASSSSGTTDTQYF. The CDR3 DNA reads TGCGCCAGCAGCTCTAGCGGGACCACAGATACGCAGTATTTT.

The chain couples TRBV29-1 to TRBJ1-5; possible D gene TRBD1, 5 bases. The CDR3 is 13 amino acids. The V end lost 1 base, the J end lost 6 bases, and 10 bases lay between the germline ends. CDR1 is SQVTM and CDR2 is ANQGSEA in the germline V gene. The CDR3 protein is CSVEAGVGQPQHF. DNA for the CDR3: TGCAGCGTTGAAGCGGGGGTAGGTCAGCCCCAGCATTTT.

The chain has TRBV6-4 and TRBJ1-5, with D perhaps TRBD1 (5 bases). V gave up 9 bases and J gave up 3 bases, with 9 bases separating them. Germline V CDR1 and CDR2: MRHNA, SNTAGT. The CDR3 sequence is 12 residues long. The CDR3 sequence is CARKDNNQPQHF. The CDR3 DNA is TGTGCCAGGAAGGACAACAATCAGCCCCAGCATTTT.

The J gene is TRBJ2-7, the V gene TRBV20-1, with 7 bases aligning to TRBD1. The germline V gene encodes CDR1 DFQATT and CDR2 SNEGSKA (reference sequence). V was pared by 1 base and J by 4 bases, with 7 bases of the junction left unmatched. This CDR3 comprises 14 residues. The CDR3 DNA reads TGCAGTGCTAGAGGAAGACAGGGATTGTACGAGCAGTACTTC. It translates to CSARGRQGLYEQYF.

Here the CDR3 DNA reads TGCGCCAGCAGCTTGGCCGTGGTTTTTGGCGGGAGGAACACAGATACGCAGTATTTT. This translates into CASSLAVVFGGRNTDTQYF. This rearrangement joins TRBV5-1 to TRBJ2-3; 8 positions agree with TRBD2. CDR1 is SGHRS and CDR2 is YFSETQ in the germline V gene. The J segment lost 2 bases and the V segment lost 0 bases, leaving 14 bases of the junction unmatched. This CDR3 is built from 19 residues. Full variable domain (missing parts from reference TRBV5-1 and TRBJ2-3): KAGVTQTPRYLIKTRGQQVTLSCSPISGHRSVSWYQQTPGQGLQFLFEYFSETQRNKGNFPGRFSGRQFSNSRSEMNVSTLELGDSALYLCASSLAVVFGGRNTDTQYFGPGTRLTVL.

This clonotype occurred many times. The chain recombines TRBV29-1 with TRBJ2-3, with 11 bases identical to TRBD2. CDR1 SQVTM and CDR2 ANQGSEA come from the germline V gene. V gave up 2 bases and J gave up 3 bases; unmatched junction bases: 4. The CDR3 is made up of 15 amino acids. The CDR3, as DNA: TGCAGCGTTGAATATAGCGGGGGGGTAACAGATACGCAGTATTTT. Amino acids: CSVEYSGGVTDTQYF.

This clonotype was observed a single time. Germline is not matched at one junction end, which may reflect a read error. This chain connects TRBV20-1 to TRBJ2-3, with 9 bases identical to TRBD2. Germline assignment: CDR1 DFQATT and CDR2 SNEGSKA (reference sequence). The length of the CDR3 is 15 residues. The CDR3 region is CSARGSGRMTDTQYF. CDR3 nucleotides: TGCAGTGCCAGAGGCAGCGGGAGGATGACAGATACGCAGTATTTT.

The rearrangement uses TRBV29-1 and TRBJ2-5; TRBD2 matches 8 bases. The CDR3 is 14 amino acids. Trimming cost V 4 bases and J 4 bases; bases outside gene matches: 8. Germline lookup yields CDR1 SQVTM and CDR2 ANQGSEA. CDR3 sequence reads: CSVAIAGKSETQYF. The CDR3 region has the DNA TGCAGCGTTGCTATAGCGGGGAAATCAGAGACCCAGTACTTC.

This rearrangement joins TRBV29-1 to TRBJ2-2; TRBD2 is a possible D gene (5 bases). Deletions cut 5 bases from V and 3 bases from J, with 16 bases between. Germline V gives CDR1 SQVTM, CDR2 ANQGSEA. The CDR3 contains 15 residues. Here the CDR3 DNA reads TGCAGCGTTACCGTGAGGGTTGCGGACACCGGGGAGCTGTTTTTT. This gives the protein CSVTVRVADTGELFF.

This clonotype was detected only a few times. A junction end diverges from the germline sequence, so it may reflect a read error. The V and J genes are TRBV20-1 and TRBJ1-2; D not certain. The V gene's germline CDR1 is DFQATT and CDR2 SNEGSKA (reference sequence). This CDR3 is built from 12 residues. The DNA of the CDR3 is TGCAGCGCTAGCCTTGCAGGCTATGGCTACACCTTC. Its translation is CSASLAGYGYTF.

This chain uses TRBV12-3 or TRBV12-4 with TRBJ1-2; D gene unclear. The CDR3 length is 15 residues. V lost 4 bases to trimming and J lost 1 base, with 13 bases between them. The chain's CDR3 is CASSSGLTLNYGYTF. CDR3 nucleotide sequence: TGTGCCAGCAGTTCAGGACTCACTCTTAACTATGGCTACACCTTC.

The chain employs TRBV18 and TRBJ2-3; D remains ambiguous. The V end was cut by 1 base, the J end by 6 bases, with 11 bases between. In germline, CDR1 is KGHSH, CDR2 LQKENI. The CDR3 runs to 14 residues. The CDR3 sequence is CASSPLDGRDTQYF. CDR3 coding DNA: TGTGCCAGCTCACCACTGGACGGTAGGGATACGCAGTATTTT.

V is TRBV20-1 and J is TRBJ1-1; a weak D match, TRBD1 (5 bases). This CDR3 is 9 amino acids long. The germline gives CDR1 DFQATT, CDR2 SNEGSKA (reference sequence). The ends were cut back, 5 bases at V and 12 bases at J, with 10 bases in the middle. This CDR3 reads CSARAGTFF. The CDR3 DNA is TGCAGTGCTCGGGCAGGGACTTTCTTT.

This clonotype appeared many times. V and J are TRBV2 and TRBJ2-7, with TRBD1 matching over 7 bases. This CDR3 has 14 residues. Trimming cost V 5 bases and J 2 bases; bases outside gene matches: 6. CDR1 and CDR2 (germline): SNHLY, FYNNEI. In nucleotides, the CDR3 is TGTGCCAGCAGTTACAGAGGACAGGCCTACGAGCAGTACTTC. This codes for CASSYRGQAYEQYF.

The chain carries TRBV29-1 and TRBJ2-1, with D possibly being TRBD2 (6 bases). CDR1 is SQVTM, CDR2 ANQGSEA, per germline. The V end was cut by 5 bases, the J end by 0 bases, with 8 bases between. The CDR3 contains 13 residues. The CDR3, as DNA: TGCAGCGTTCGGCGGGACTCCTACAATGAGCAGTTCTTC. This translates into CSVRRDSYNEQFF.

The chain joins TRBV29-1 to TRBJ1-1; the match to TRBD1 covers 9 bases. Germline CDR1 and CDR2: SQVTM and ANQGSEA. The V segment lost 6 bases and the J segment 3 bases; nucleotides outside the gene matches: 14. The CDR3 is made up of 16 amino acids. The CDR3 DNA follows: TGCAGCGTGAATGGACAGGGGAGGTGGGGGGACACTGAAGCTTTCTTT. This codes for CSVNGQGRWGDTEAFF. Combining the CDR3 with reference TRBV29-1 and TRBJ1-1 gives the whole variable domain SAVISQKPSRDICQRGTSLTIQCQVDSQVTMMFWYRQQPGQSLTLIATANQGSEATYESGFVIDKFPISRPNLTFSTLTVSNMSPEDSSIYLCSVNGQGRWGDTEAFFGQGTRLTVV.